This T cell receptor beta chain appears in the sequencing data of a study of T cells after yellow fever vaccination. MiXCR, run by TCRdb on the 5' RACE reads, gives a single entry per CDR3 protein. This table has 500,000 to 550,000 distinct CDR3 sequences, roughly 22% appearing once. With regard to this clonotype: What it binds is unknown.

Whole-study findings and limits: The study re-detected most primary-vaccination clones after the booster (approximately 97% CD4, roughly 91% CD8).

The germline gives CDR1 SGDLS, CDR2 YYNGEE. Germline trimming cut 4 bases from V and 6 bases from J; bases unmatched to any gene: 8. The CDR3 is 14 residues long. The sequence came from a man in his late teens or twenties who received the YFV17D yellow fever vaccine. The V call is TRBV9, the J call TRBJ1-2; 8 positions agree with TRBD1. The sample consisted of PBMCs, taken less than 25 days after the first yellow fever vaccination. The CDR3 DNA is TGTGCCAGCAGCCCCCAGACAGGGGTCAATGGCTACACCTTC. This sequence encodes CASSPQTGVNGYTF.